This T cell receptor (beta chain) was identified in a study of blood T cell repertoires in COVID-19. The assay was immunoSEQ multiplex PCR, and TCRdb's table has in-frame clones only and misses some. In the table there are fewer than 300,000 clones, 85% of which are singletons. The CDR3 totals 16 residues. Between the trimmed V and J ends, which lost 3 bases and 2 bases, there was a span of 14 bases. CDR1 is MNHNS and CDR2 is SASEGT in the germline V gene. The clonotype was recovered from a human donor in a cohort sampled during active COVID-19. The chain uses TRBV6-1 and TRBJ1-5; the D gene is possibly TRBD1 (6 bases). The sample consisted of peripheral blood. CDR3 DNA sequence: TGTGCCAGCAGTGATGGGACAAACCGGGGCAATCAGCCCCAGCATTTT. Translating gives CASSDGTNRGNQPQHF.